Listed here are 27 T cell receptor beta chains from one sample, sequenced in a study of blood T cells in healthy people across ages. Together with a sample-barcoded 5' primer, a J-beta primer mix was included in a second PCR lasting about 6 to 11 cycles. Using its own MiXCR run on the 5' RACE reads, TCRdb lists one record per CDR3 protein. Of around 580,000 distinct CDR3 sequences listed, around half are singletons. Sequences were obtained from blood. These receptors all stem from a man older than 75 in good health.

Only a few counts were recorded for this clonotype. The rearrangement uses TRBV7-2 and TRBJ2-7; TRBD2 agrees at 16 bases. Germline loops: CDR1 SGHTA, CDR2 FQGNSA. This CDR3 has 14 amino acids. Trimming removed 5 bases from V and 11 bases from J; junction bases left unmatched: 6. The CDR3 DNA reads as TGTGCCAGCAGCCAGGGACTAGCGGGGGGGAATAAGTACTTC. Encoded protein: CASSQGLAGGNKYF.

The V gene is TRBV2, the J gene TRBJ1-1; perhaps TRBD1 as D (6 bases). This CDR3 spans 16 amino acids. Germline loops: CDR1 SNHLY, CDR2 FYNNEI. The ends were cut back, 7 bases at V and 0 bases at J, with 18 bases in the middle. DNA of the CDR3: TGTGCCAGCACCCGGGGGACAACATACATGAACACTGAAGCTTTCTTT. Residues: CASTRGTTYMNTEAFF.

This chain links TRBV20-1 with TRBJ1-2; 7 bases agree with TRBD1. CDR3 length: 16 residues. Losses at the gene ends were 1 base for V and 4 bases for J; bases not matched to a gene: 12. In germline, CDR1 is DFQATT, CDR2 SNEGSKA (reference sequence). As DNA, the CDR3 is TGCAGTGCTAGAGTTGTTCCGATGCGGGACAGCTATGGCTACACCTTC. Translated, it gives CSARVVPMRDSYGYTF.

This clonotype has more than one count but fewer than ten. V usage is TRBV7-2 and J usage is TRBJ2-3; TRBD1 is a possible D gene (5 bases). This CDR3 is built from 14 residues. V shed 0 bases and J shed 4 bases, with 8 bases lying between them. In germline, CDR1 is SGHTA, CDR2 FQGNSA. The DNA of the CDR3 is TGTGCCAGCAGCTTAGCGTGGGGCCCAGATACGCAGTATTTT. Protein sequence: CASSLAWGPDTQYF.

This chain joins TRBV25-1 and TRBJ1-4; D gene ambiguous. The CDR3 runs 15 residues. V lost 5 bases, J lost 1 base, and 11 bases lay in between. The germline CDR1 and CDR2 sequences are MGHDK and SYGVNS. CDR3 residues: CASSLPRGTNEKLFF. The CDR3 DNA reads as TGTGCCAGCAGTTTGCCTCGGGGAACTAATGAAAAACTGTTTTTT.

The gene calls are TRBV27 and TRBJ2-1; perhaps D is TRBD1 or TRBD2 (5 bases each). The V gene's germline CDR1 is MNHEY and CDR2 SMNVEV (reference sequence). The CDR3 runs 21 residues. Between the trimmed V and J ends, which lost 5 bases and 0 bases, there was a span of 29 bases. The CDR3 is CASSNPGDGGLWVNSYNEQFF. The CDR3 nucleotides read TGTGCCAGCAGTAACCCCGGCGATGGGGGTCTGTGGGTCAACTCCTACAATGAGCAGTTCTTC.

The chain carries TRBV4-3 and TRBJ1-2; TRBD1 is a possible D gene (6 bases). The CDR3 is made up of 20 amino acids. Trimming removed 0 bases from V and 2 bases from J, with 25 bases in between. Looked up from germline, CDR1 is LGHNA and CDR2 is YSLEER. In DNA, the CDR3 is TGCGCCAGCAGCCAAGATTTTTCAGGGGTCTTTGCGCAGGGGAACTATGGCTACACCTTC. Amino acid sequence: CASSQDFSGVFAQGNYGYTF.

This chain uses TRBV5-6 with TRBJ2-1; D possibly corresponds to TRBD2 (5 bases). The CDR3 runs 15 residues. Germline V gene sequence: CDR1 SGHDT, CDR2 YYEEEE. Trimming took off 2 bases at V and 15 bases at J, with 24 bases between the two ends. The DNA for the CDR3 is TGTGCCAGCAGCTTAGGTGGGAGCGGTACGCTACCACCGTTCTTC. This translates into CASSLGGSGTLPPFF.

This clonotype was detected only a few times. V and J are TRBV29-1 and TRBJ2-1, with 11 bases aligning to TRBD2. Trimming removed 4 bases from V and 3 bases from J; junction bases left unmatched: 8. Germline values: CDR1 SQVTM, CDR2 ANQGSEA. This CDR3 has 16 amino acids. Here the CDR3 DNA reads TGCAGCGTTGGCACTAGCGGGAGTATTAACTACAATGAGCAGTTCTTC. This codes for CSVGTSGSINYNEQFF.

This chain joins TRBV30 and TRBJ2-2; no definite D call. The CDR3 contains 12 residues. CDR1 is GTSNPN and CDR2 is SVGIG in the germline V gene (reference sequence). V dropped 0 bases and J dropped 6 bases, with 5 bases sitting between them. This chain's CDR3 is CAWSVLPGELFF. The DNA for the CDR3 is TGTGCCTGGAGTGTATTGCCCGGGGAGCTGTTTTTT.

This clonotype appeared a single time. V gene TRBV7-2 combines with J gene TRBJ2-5; D is perhaps TRBD1 or TRBD2 (6 bases each). The CDR3 is 17 amino acids. V was shortened by 4 bases and J by 4 bases, with 22 bases between the two germline ends. Germline CDR1 reads SGHTA; CDR2 reads FQGNSA. The CDR3 DNA is TGTGCCAGCAGCTCCGAACGTGGGGGGCCGCAGTCAGAGACCCAGTACTTC. This codes for CASSSERGGPQSETQYF.

A word on this clonotype: One end of the junction varies from germline; a read error may be responsible. V usage is TRBV4-2 and J usage is TRBJ1-2; D is unclear. CDR1 is LGHNA and CDR2 is YNFKEQ in the germline V gene. The CDR3 sequence is 16 residues long. In nucleotides, the CDR3 is TGTGCCAGCAGCCAAGACCAAACGGGAGGAAACTGTGGCTACACCTTC. This encodes CASSQDQTGGNCGYTF.

This clonotype was seen only a few times. CDR3 sequence reads: CASRDRRNTEAFF. Here the CDR3 DNA reads TGTGCCAGCAGGGACAGGAGGAACACTGAAGCTTTCTTT. The chain has TRBV6-5 and TRBJ1-1, with 7 bases aligning to TRBD1. CDR1 is MNHEY and CDR2 is SVGAGI in the germline V gene. This CDR3 is built from 13 residues. J lost 1 base, V lost 6 bases, and 2 bases had no gene match.

The genes are TRBV5-5 and TRBJ2-7; D possibly corresponds to TRBD1 (5 bases). V was shortened by 4 bases and J by 2 bases, with 13 bases between the two germline ends. This CDR3 comprises 14 residues. Per the germline V gene, CDR1 is SGHKS and CDR2 is YYEKEE (reference sequence). CDR3: CASSTTGTPYEQYF. CDR3 bases: TGTGCCAGCAGCACCACAGGAACTCCCTACGAGCAGTACTTC.

There are a few counts of this clonotype. V is TRBV10-3 and J is TRBJ2-5, with a weak D call TRBD2 (6 bases). There are 13 residues in the CDR3. Germline V gene sequence: CDR1 ENHRY, CDR2 SYGVKD. The germline V and J ends were trimmed by 3 bases and 5 bases, with 10 bases remaining between them. The DNA of the CDR3 is TGTGCCATCAGTGACAGGGAGGAGGAGACCCAGTACTTC. This encodes CAISDREEETQYF.

This chain joins TRBV7-2 and TRBJ2-5, with no clear D. This CDR3 has 13 amino acids. Germline-derived CDR1 and CDR2 are SGHTA and FQGNSA. V dropped 2 bases and J dropped 0 bases, with 4 bases sitting between them. The chain's CDR3 is CASSLRDQETQYF. CDR3 bases: TGTGCCAGCAGCTTACGAGACCAAGAGACCCAGTACTTC.

The chain recombines TRBV11-2 with TRBJ2-1; D not certain. Trimming pared 5 bases from V and 4 bases from J, leaving 12 bases between. The CDR3 runs 14 residues. The germline CDR1 and CDR2 sequences are SGHAT and FQNNGV. CDR3 in DNA: TGTGCCAGCAGCCCTGGGTTGATTTACAATGAGCAGTTCTTC. Its protein is CASSPGLIYNEQFF.

This clonotype was detected a few times. The chain combines TRBV29-1 with TRBJ2-1, with D perhaps TRBD2 (6 bases). The DNA end is more similar to TRBJ2-7, so the J call may be wrong. In germline, CDR1 is SQVTM, CDR2 ANQGSEA. CDR3 length: 17 residues. The CDR3 region is CSVEKSGGPSSYNEQYF. The CDR3, as DNA: TGCAGCGTTGAAAAGTCCGGGGGTCCTAGCTCCTACAATGAGCAGTACTTC.

This clonotype was found once. The chain is built from TRBV7-2 and TRBJ2-1; D unclear. This CDR3 region has 15 residues. The V gene lost 2 bases and the J gene lost 6 bases, with 14 bases spanning the gap. CDR1 and CDR2 (germline): SGHTA, FQGNSA. The CDR3 loop is CASSLFDSSINEQFF. CDR3 bases: TGTGCCAGCAGCTTATTTGACTCCTCTATCAATGAGCAGTTCTTC.

This chain connects TRBV24-1 to TRBJ1-5; no clear D gene. The CDR3 totals 12 residues. Germline assignment: CDR1 KGHDR and CDR2 SFDVKD. V shed 5 bases and J shed 9 bases, with 10 bases lying between them. The CDR3 region is CATSGGSGPQHF. The CDR3 coding sequence is TGTGCCACCAGTGGCGGGTCTGGGCCCCAGCATTTT.

The chain recombines TRBV20-1 with TRBJ2-4; D is possibly TRBD2 (6 bases). Germline V CDR1 and CDR2: DFQATT, SNEGSKA (reference sequence). There are 13 residues in the CDR3. Trimming took 0 bases from V and 9 from J, leaving 12 bases between them. CDR3 coding DNA: TGCAGTGCTAGAGATCTGGGGGGATCCATTCAGTACTTC. This sequence encodes CSARDLGGSIQYF.

In this sample, this clonotype turned up a few times. V gene TRBV11-2 combines with J gene TRBJ2-3, with 12 bases that match TRBD2. V gave up 5 bases and J gave up 4 bases; unmatched junction bases: 7. Germline CDR1 is SGHAT and CDR2 is FQNNGV. This CDR3 has 16 residues. The DNA for the CDR3 is TGTGCCAGCAGCGTGACTAGCGGGGGCAGTCCAGATACGCAGTATTTT. As protein: CASSVTSGGSPDTQYF. Full variable domain (outside the CDR3, taken from reference TRBV11-2 and TRBJ2-3): EAGVAQSPRYKIIEKRQSVAFWCNPISGHATLYWYQQILGQGPKLLIQFQNNGVVDDSQLPKDRFSAERLKGVDSTLKIQPAKLEDSAVYLCASSVTSGGSPDTQYFGPGTRLTVL.

This chain joins TRBV5-1 and TRBJ1-1, with D hard to call. Germline lookup yields CDR1 SGHRS and CDR2 YFSETQ. CDR3 length: 13 residues. The ends were cut back, 2 bases at V and 2 bases at J, with 7 bases in the middle. CDR3: CASSFAANTEAFF. DNA for the CDR3: TGCGCCAGCAGCTTTGCAGCCAACACTGAAGCTTTCTTT.

In this sample, this clonotype turned up many times. The chain has TRBV4-3 and TRBJ1-1; possibly TRBD1 for D (5 bases). The germline CDR1 and CDR2 sequences are LGHNA and YSLEER. The germline V and J ends were trimmed by 0 bases and 2 bases, with 10 bases remaining between them. CDR3 length: 15 amino acids. CDR3 residues: CASSQDWGGNTEAFF. In nucleotides, the CDR3 is TGCGCCAGCAGCCAAGATTGGGGGGGAAACACTGAAGCTTTCTTT.

This chain links TRBV3-1 with TRBJ2-4; D possibly matches TRBD1 or TRBD2 (6 bases each). CDR3 length: 15 amino acids. The V and J ends lost 3 bases and 9 bases respectively, with 18 bases between them. CDR1 and CDR2 from the germline V gene are LGHDT and YNNKEL (reference sequence). The CDR3, as DNA: TGTGCCAGCAGCCACCAAGAGGGGGGTCGAGGCATTCAGTACTTC. It specifies CASSHQEGGRGIQYF.

This clonotype has a handful of counts. The CDR3 DNA follows: TGTGCCAGCAGCCCCCCTCGATTGGCCTACGAGCAGTACTTC. This gives the protein CASSPPRLAYEQYF. J is TRBJ2-7 and V is TRBV7-9; D ambiguous. This CDR3 spans 14 amino acids. With 5 bases removed from V and 2 bases from J, the gap between germline ends came to 13 bases. CDR1 is SEHNR, CDR2 FQNEAQ, per germline (reference sequence).

V is TRBV4-1 and J is TRBJ1-2; perhaps TRBD1 as D (5 bases). Germline V gene lookup returns CDR1 MGHRA and CDR2 YSYEKL. Trimming took 0 bases from V and 2 from J, leaving 10 bases between them. The CDR3 is 15 residues long. The DNA for the CDR3 is TGCGCCAGCAGCCAAGAGAGACAGAAGAACTATGGCTACACCTTC. Translated, it gives CASSQERQKNYGYTF.